This is a list of T cell receptor beta chains from one sample in a study of T cell repertoires in cytomegalovirus infection. MiXCR, applied by TCRdb to the reads, yields one record per CDR3 protein. The sample holds some 320,000 distinct CDR3 sequences, approximately 32% seen once. No antigen is known for these receptors. Sequenced here: cultured PBMCs, sampled from culture after CMV antigen stimulation. The origin of the receptors is a human donor in good health (CMV status not recorded). Some clones in this sample may be carry-over from other donors' samples. Each CDR3 is given with its conserved first and last residue. A D gene is named only where the DNA matches it firmly. Only some rows state a clone size, as once, few, many or a class for expanded clones.

j_call: TRBJ1-1
clone_size: -
v_call: TRBV7-3
d_call: -
cdr3_aa: CASSLDGSPKAFF
cdr3_nt: TGTGCCAGCAGCTTAGATGGGTCGCCGAAAGCTTTCTTT

j_call: TRBJ2-3
clone_size: many
v_call: TRBV27
d_call: -
cdr3_aa: CASSLGITDTQYF
cdr3_nt: TGTGCCAGCAGTTTGGGGATCACAGATACGCAGTATTTT

j_call: TRBJ2-3
clone_size: -
v_call: TRBV7-9
d_call: -
cdr3_aa: CASRSRSTDTQYF
cdr3_nt: TGTGCCAGCCGGTCGAGGAGCACAGATACGCAGTATTTT

j_call: TRBJ1-2
clone_size: once
v_call: TRBV27
d_call: TRBD1
cdr3_aa: CASTRTGEPYGYTF
cdr3_nt: TGTGCCAGCACCCGGACAGGGGAGCCCTATGGCTACACCTTC

j_call: TRBJ2-4
clone_size: -
v_call: TRBV23-1
d_call: -
cdr3_aa: CASSPTRGRLAKNIQYF
cdr3_nt: TGCGCCAGCAGTCCCACACGAGGGAGGTTAGCCAAAAACATTCAGTACTTC

j_call: TRBJ2-1
clone_size: -
v_call: TRBV20-1
d_call: TRBD2
cdr3_aa: CSAFVGGSGRNNEQFF
cdr3_nt: TGCAGTGCTTTCGTTGGGGGTAGCGGGAGAAACAATGAGCAGTTCTTC

j_call: TRBJ1-5
clone_size: many
v_call: TRBV2
d_call: TRBD1
cdr3_aa: CASSPDRGNQPQHF
cdr3_nt: TGTGCCAGCAGTCCTGACAGGGGAAATCAGCCCCAGCATTTT

j_call: TRBJ2-7
clone_size: -
v_call: TRBV20-1
d_call: TRBD2
cdr3_aa: CSARDKSGMNEQYF
cdr3_nt: TGCAGTGCTAGAGATAAGAGCGGGATGAACGAGCAGTACTTC

j_call: TRBJ1-2
clone_size: once
v_call: TRBV6-6
d_call: TRBD1
cdr3_aa: CASSPTGEDGYTF
cdr3_nt: TGTGCCAGCAGTCCCACAGGGGAGGATGGCTACACCTTC

j_call: TRBJ1-1
clone_size: once
v_call: TRBV7-3
d_call: -
cdr3_aa: CASSPPSGFTEAFF
cdr3_nt: TGTGCCAGCAGCCCGCCCTCAGGCTTCACTGAAGCTTTCTTT

j_call: TRBJ1-1
clone_size: -
v_call: TRBV6-1
d_call: -
cdr3_aa: CATSRGLGTEAFF
cdr3_nt: TGTGCCACCAGCAGGGGTTTAGGGACTGAAGCTTTCTTT

j_call: TRBJ2-1
clone_size: -
v_call: TRBV6-1
d_call: TRBD2
cdr3_aa: CASSPTSGYNEQFF
cdr3_nt: TGTGCCAGCAGTCCTACTAGCGGCTACAATGAGCAGTTCTTC

j_call: TRBJ2-3
clone_size: few
v_call: TRBV7-3
d_call: -
cdr3_aa: CASSAGNTQYF
cdr3_nt: TGTGCCAGCAGCGCGGGGAATACGCAGTATTTT

j_call: TRBJ2-1
clone_size: -
v_call: TRBV10-3
d_call: TRBD1
cdr3_aa: CAIRGTGGRNEQFF
cdr3_nt: TGTGCCATCAGGGGGACAGGGGGTAGGAATGAGCAGTTCTTC

j_call: TRBJ1-2
clone_size: many
v_call: TRBV7-8
d_call: TRBD1
cdr3_aa: CASSLPTGDGYTF
cdr3_nt: TGTGCCAGCAGCTTACCGACAGGGGATGGCTACACCTTC

j_call: TRBJ2-3
clone_size: -
v_call: TRBV7-8
d_call: TRBD2
cdr3_aa: CASSLARTSGRSDTQYF
cdr3_nt: TGTGCCAGCAGCTTAGCGCGAACTAGCGGGAGGTCAGATACGCAGTATTTT

j_call: TRBJ2-7
clone_size: once
v_call: TRBV2
d_call: -
cdr3_aa: CASSESGPAEQYF
cdr3_nt: TGTGCCAGCAGTGAATCTGGGCCCGCCGAGCAGTACTTC

j_call: TRBJ1-5
clone_size: -
v_call: TRBV20-1
d_call: TRBD1
cdr3_aa: CSARDVRGQDAQPQHF
cdr3_nt: TGCAGTGCTAGAGACGTTAGAGGACAGGACGCTCAGCCCCAGCATTTT

j_call: TRBJ1-6
clone_size: -
v_call: TRBV19
d_call: -
cdr3_aa: CASSIGQKEPLHF
cdr3_nt: TGTGCCAGTAGTATAGGGCAAAAGGAACCCCTCCACTTT

j_call: TRBJ2-7
clone_size: -
v_call: TRBV7-8
d_call: TRBD1
cdr3_aa: CASSLVEGQFDEQYF
cdr3_nt: TGTGCCAGCAGCTTAGTTGAGGGACAGTTTGACGAGCAGTACTTC

j_call: TRBJ2-1
clone_size: many
v_call: TRBV7-9
d_call: -
cdr3_aa: CASSFLYNEQFF
cdr3_nt: TGTGCCAGCAGCTTCTTGTACAATGAGCAGTTCTTC